Listed below are T cell receptor beta chains from one sample, sequenced in a study of T cells after yellow fever vaccination. Each CDR3 protein is one row after TCRdb ran MiXCR on the 5' RACE reads. The table lists about 160,000 distinct CDR3 sequences, less than 9% of them singletons. The starting material was CD4+ T cells sorted from PBMCs, obtained 5 days after the first yellow fever vaccination. All receptors come from a young man who received the YFV17D yellow fever vaccine. CDR3s include the opening cysteine and the closing phenylalanine or tryptophan. A D gene is named only where the DNA matches it firmly. Clone size is given for some rows only: seen once, a few or many times, or a class if the clone is expanded.

TGTGCCAGCAGCTCTCTAGCGGGGGGGCCCGATACGCAGTATTTT	CASSSLAGGPDTQYF	TRBV6-1	TRBJ2-3	many	TRBD2
TGTGCCAGCAGCCAACCCTACAGGGTCCAAGAGACCCAGTACTTC	CASSQPYRVQETQYF	TRBV3-1	TRBJ2-5	-	-
TGCGCCAGCAGCCAACGAGCACCAGGGGGACCACTCCGGACCGACACTGAAGCTTTCTTT	CASSQRAPGGPLRTDTEAFF	TRBV4-3	TRBJ1-1	few	TRBD1
TGCGCCAGCAGCCTCTCGGACACAAGCTCTGGAAACACCATATATTTT	CASSLSDTSSGNTIYF	TRBV5-1	TRBJ1-3	-	-
TGTGCCAGCAGCTTGGTTGGCCGGGGGAAGAATCAGCCCCAGCATTTT	CASSLVGRGKNQPQHF	TRBV5-8	TRBJ1-5	few	-
TGTGCCAGCAGCTGGAGCGGGCTCAGCACAGATACGCAGTATTTT	CASSWSGLSTDTQYF	TRBV9	TRBJ2-3	-	-
TGTGCCAGCAGCCCTCAAGAAGAGACCCAGTACTTC	CASSPQEETQYF	TRBV7-9	TRBJ2-5	few	-
TGTGCCAGCAGCCCCTCGAGGTGGGACAATGAGCAGTTCTTC	CASSPSRWDNEQFF	TRBV7-2	TRBJ2-1	many	-
TGTGCCAGCAGCCCTAAGTCCGATCAGCCCCAGCATTTT	CASSPKSDQPQHF	TRBV7-2	TRBJ1-5	many	-
TGCAGTCTTAACAGGGGAAACACCATATATTTT	CSLNRGNTIYF	TRBV20-1	TRBJ1-3	few	-
TGTGCCAGCAGCTGGGCTTTGGGGACAGGGGGCGGATACGAGCAGTACTTC	CASSWALGTGGGYEQYF	TRBV5-6	TRBJ2-7	-	TRBD1
TGCGCCAGCAGCTTGGATGGTTTCAGGGGCAAAAACATTCAGTACTTC	CASSLDGFRGKNIQYF	TRBV5-1	TRBJ2-4	many	-
TGTGCTAGCAGCTCCTTAGGGCAGAGCGCCCGGCAGTTCTTC	CASSSLGQSARQFF	TRBV7-7	TRBJ2-1	few	-
TGTGCCAGCAGCGTAGGGGGACAGAATCAGCCCCAGCATTTT	CASSVGGQNQPQHF	TRBV9	TRBJ1-5	many	TRBD1
TGTGCCAGCTCACTCGGGACGCCGCACAATAACTATGGCTACACCTTC	CASSLGTPHNNYGYTF	TRBV18	TRBJ1-2	few	-
TGTGCCAGCATCGGACCCTACCAAGAGACCCAGTACTTC	CASIGPYQETQYF	TRBV28	TRBJ2-5	few	-
TGTGCCAGCAGGATGAACAGGGCTGGAAACACCATATATTTT	CASRMNRAGNTIYF	TRBV7-2	TRBJ1-3	-	-
TGTGCCAGCAGCCGTCGGGGGAGCTCCTACAATGAGCAGTTCTTC	CASSRRGSSYNEQFF	TRBV7-2	TRBJ2-1	many	-
TGCAGTGCTAGAGATAATGGACTCCTAAGCACTGATACGCAGTATTTT	CSARDNGLLSTDTQYF	TRBV20-1	TRBJ2-3	-	-
TGCGCCAGCAGCTTTCGGGGGACCACAGATACGCAGTATTTT	CASSFRGTTDTQYF	TRBV5-1	TRBJ2-3	many	-
TGTGCCAGCAGCAAAGCCGGCAGCCGGGACCCTGAAGCTTTCTTT	CASSKAGSRDPEAFF	TRBV7-9	TRBJ1-1	few	-
TGTGCCAGCAAAAAAGGGGCCGGGGAGCTGTTTTTT	CASKKGAGELFF	TRBV12-3/TRBV12-4	TRBJ2-2	many	-
TGCAGTGCTCAAGACCCGGGGGACTCCTACGAGCAGTACTTC	CSAQDPGDSYEQYF	TRBV20-1	TRBJ2-7	few	-
TGTGCTAGTGGGGGACAGGGTAGTTCGACTAATGAAAAACTGTTTTTT	CASGGQGSSTNEKLFF	TRBV12-5	TRBJ1-4	many	TRBD1
TGTGCCAGTAGGTTGATGCGGAGCACAGATACGCAGTATTTT	CASRLMRSTDTQYF	TRBV19	TRBJ2-3	-	-
TGTGCCAGCAGCTTAGTAGGGGCACTAGCAGCACAAGAGACCCAGTACTTC	CASSLVGALAAQETQYF	TRBV7-6	TRBJ2-5	few	-
TGTGCCAGCAGCTTATATGGGATCGGAATCGGGGAGACCCAGTACTTC	CASSLYGIGIGETQYF	TRBV7-2	TRBJ2-5	-	-
TGTGCCAGCAGCGGATCCGAGTGGAGTGAAGCTTTCTTT	CASSGSEWSEAFF	TRBV9	TRBJ1-1	many	-
TGTGCCAGCAGACGGGACAGCACAGATACGCAGTATTTT	CASRRDSTDTQYF	TRBV6-5	TRBJ2-3	many	-
TGCGCCAGCAGACCCTTCCGGGGGGCTACGAATGAGCAGTTCTTC	CASRPFRGATNEQFF	TRBV5-1	TRBJ2-1	many	-
TGTGCCAGCACCTTTCTCCCGTCCTATAATTCACCCCTCCACTTT	CASTFLPSYNSPLHF	TRBV7-2	TRBJ1-6	many	-
TGTGCCAGCAGCCCGGGACAGGCTCGTTATGGCTACACCTTC	CASSPGQARYGYTF	TRBV6-5	TRBJ1-2	-	TRBD1
TGTGCCAGACCAGCGGGGGGAGCAGATACGCAGTATTTT	CARPAGGADTQYF	TRBV3-1	TRBJ2-3	many	TRBD2
TGCGCCAGCAGCTGGGAGGTTATGGTTTACGAGCAGTACTTC	CASSWEVMVYEQYF	TRBV5-1	TRBJ2-7	many	-
TGTGCCAGCAGCTCCGCTGGGACTGAAGCTTTCTTT	CASSSAGTEAFF	TRBV7-3	TRBJ1-1	many	-
TGTGCCAGCAGTTTTACAGGGACGGAAAACATTCAGTACTTC	CASSFTGTENIQYF	TRBV27	TRBJ2-4	many	-
TGCGCCGCCCGCGGGGGCTCCTACAATGAGCAGTTCTTC	CAARGGSYNEQFF	TRBV4-1	TRBJ2-1	many	TRBD2
TGTGCCAGCAGGATCCTTTGGAACACCGGGGAGCTGTTTTTT	CASRILWNTGELFF	TRBV12-3/TRBV12-4	TRBJ2-2	many	-
TGCAGTGCTAACCCCTGGGGGGGAGAAACTGAAGCTTTCTTT	CSANPWGGETEAFF	TRBV20-1	TRBJ1-1	few	-
TGTGCCAGCAGCGGAGCGGGGGGGCTAGCGGAGCAGTTCTTC	CASSGAGGLAEQFF	TRBV5-4	TRBJ2-1	-	TRBD2
TGTGCCACCAGCAGAGACCTCCACAGGGGAGGTGGAAACACCATATATTTT	CATSRDLHRGGGNTIYF	TRBV15	TRBJ1-3	-	TRBD1
TGTGCCAGCAGCGACCAAGGGCGGAAACTGTTTTTT	CASSDQGRKLFF	TRBV3-1	TRBJ1-4	few	-
TGTGCCACCAGCAGAGATGCTTTCTCCTACGAGCAGTACTTC	CATSRDAFSYEQYF	TRBV15	TRBJ2-7	many	-
TGTGCCAGCAGCTTAGTGGCCGGCACAGATACGCAGTATTTT	CASSLVAGTDTQYF	TRBV7-2	TRBJ2-3	many	-
TGTGCCAGCAGCTTAGTTGTGCTAGCGGGGGGGGTCTACAATGAGCAGTTCTTC	CASSLVVLAGGVYNEQFF	TRBV11-2	TRBJ2-1	few	TRBD2
TGTGCCAGCAGCTTACCAGGGGGTCCGCAAGAGACCCAGTACTTC	CASSLPGGPQETQYF	TRBV7-6	TRBJ2-5	-	TRBD1
TGTGCCAGCAGTTACTACCGGCGGGGGAACAATGAGCAGTTCTTC	CASSYYRRGNNEQFF	TRBV6-5	TRBJ2-1	many	TRBD2
TGTGCCAGCTCACCACCGGGGTACGAGCAGTACTTC	CASSPPGYEQYF	TRBV18	TRBJ2-7	-	-
TGCGCCAGCAGCCAAGCACTCGGGGGGTTGAACACCGGGGAGCTGTTTTTT	CASSQALGGLNTGELFF	TRBV4-1	TRBJ2-2	many	TRBD2
TGTGCCAGCAGTTACGGATGGGCGGACTCCTCGAATGAGCAGTTCTTC	CASSYGWADSSNEQFF	TRBV6-2/TRBV6-3	TRBJ2-1	few	-
TGTGCCAGCAGCTTTGGGGGTATCACTGAAGCTTTCTTT	CASSFGGITEAFF	TRBV7-3	TRBJ1-1	-	-
TGCAGTGCGAGCACACAGGGGAACACCGGGGAGCTGTTTTTT	CSASTQGNTGELFF	TRBV20-1	TRBJ2-2	many	-
TGTGCCAGCAGCTTAAGGGTCAGGCAGGCAGAGACCCAGTACTTC	CASSLRVRQAETQYF	TRBV7-2	TRBJ2-5	many	-
TGTGCCAGCAGCTTAGATGGGGGGACAGGGGCCTATGGCTACACCTTC	CASSLDGGTGAYGYTF	TRBV11-2	TRBJ1-2	many	TRBD1
TGTGCCAGCAGCGTCGGGCGCAGCTCCTACAATGAGCAGTTCTTC	CASSVGRSSYNEQFF	TRBV9	TRBJ2-1	many	-
TGTGCCAGCAGTCCTGACAGGGGGATAGAGACCCAGTACTTC	CASSPDRGIETQYF	TRBV12-3/TRBV12-4	TRBJ2-5	-	TRBD1
TGTGCCAGCAGTGCCAGGGAGTCTGGAGTCTACACTGAAGCTTTCTTT	CASSARESGVYTEAFF	TRBV12-3/TRBV12-4	TRBJ1-1	many	-